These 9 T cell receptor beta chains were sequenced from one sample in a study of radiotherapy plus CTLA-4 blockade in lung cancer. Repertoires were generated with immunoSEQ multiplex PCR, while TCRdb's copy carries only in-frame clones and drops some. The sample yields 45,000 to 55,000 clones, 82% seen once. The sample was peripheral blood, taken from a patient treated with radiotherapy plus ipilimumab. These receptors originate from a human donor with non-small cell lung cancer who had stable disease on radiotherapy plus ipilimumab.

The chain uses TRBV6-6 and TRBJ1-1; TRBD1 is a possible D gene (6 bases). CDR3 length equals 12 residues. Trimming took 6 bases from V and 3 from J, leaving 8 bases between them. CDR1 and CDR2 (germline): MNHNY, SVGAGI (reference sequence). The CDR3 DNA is TGTGCCAGCAGCCACAGGGACACTGAAGCTTTCTTT. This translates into CASSHRDTEAFF.

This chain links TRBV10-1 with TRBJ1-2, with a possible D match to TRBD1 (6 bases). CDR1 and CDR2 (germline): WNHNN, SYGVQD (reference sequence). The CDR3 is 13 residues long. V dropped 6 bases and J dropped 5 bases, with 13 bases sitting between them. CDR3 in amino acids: CASRDSTGYGYTF. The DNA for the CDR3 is TGCGCCAGCAGGGACTCTACAGGGTATGGCTACACCTTC.

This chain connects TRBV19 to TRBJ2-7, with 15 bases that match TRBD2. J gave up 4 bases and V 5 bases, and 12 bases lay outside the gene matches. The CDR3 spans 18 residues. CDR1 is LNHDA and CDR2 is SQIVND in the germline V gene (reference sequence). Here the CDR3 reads CASSESGLAGGFFYEQYF. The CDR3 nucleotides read TGTGCCAGTAGTGAAAGCGGACTAGCGGGAGGGTTTTTTTACGAGCAGTACTTC.

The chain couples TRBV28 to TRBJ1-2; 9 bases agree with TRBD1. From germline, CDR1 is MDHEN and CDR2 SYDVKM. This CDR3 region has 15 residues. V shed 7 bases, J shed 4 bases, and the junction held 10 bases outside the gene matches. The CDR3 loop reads CASNSNRGRPYGYTF. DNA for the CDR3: TGTGCCAGCAACTCGAACAGGGGGCGCCCCTATGGCTACACCTTC.

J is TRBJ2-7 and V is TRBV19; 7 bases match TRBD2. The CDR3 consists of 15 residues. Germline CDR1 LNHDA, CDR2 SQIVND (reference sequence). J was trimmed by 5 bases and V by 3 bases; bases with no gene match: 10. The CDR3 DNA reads TGTGCCAGTAGTATTTCCACGGGAGGAGGGGACGAGCAGTACTTC. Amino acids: CASSISTGGGDEQYF.

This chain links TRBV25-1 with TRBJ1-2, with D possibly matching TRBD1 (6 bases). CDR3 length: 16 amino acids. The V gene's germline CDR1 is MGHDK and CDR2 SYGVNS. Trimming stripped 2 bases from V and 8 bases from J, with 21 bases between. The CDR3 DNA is TGTGCCAGCAGTGAAATTCGGGGGGCCTACCCCGGGGGCTACACCTTC. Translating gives CASSEIRGAYPGGYTF.

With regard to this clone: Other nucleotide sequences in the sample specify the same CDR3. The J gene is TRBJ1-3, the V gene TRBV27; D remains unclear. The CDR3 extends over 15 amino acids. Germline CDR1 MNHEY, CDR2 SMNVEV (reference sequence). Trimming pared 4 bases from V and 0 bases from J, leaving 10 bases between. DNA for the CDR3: TGTGCCAGCAGTTCTCCGCCGGGCTCTGGAAACACCATATATTTT. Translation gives CASSSPPGSGNTIYF.

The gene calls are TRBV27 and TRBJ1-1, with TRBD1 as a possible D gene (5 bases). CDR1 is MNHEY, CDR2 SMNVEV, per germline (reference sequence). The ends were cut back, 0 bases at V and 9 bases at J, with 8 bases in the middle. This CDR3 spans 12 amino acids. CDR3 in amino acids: CASSLSGGQAFF. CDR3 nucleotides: TGTGCCAGCAGTTTATCGGGGGGACAAGCTTTCTTT.

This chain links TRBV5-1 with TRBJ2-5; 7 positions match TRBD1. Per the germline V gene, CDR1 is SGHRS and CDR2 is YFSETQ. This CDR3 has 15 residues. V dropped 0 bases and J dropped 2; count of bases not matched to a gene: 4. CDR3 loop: CASSLGGGQQETQYF. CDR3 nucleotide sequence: TGCGCCAGCAGCTTGGGAGGGGGACAGCAAGAGACCCAGTACTTC. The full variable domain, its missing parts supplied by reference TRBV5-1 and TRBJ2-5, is KAGVTQTPRYLIKTRGQQVTLSCSPISGHRSVSWYQQTPGQGLQFLFEYFSETQRNKGNFPGRFSGRQFSNSRSEMNVSTLELGDSALYLCASSLGGGQQETQYFGPGTRLLVL.